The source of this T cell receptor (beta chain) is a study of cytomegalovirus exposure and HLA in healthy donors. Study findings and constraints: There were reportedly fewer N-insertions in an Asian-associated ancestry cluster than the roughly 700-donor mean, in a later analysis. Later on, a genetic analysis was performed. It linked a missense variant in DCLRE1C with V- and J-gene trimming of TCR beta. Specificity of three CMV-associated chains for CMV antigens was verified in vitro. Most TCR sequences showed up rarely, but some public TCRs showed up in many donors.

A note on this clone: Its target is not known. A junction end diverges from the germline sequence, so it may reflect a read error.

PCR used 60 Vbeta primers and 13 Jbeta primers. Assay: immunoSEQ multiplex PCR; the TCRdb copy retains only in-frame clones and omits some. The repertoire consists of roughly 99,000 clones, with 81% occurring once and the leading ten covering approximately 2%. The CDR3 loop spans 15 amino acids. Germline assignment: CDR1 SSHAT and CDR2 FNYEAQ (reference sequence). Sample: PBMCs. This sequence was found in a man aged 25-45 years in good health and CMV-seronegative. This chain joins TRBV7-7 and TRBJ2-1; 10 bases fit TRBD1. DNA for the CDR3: TGTGCTAGCAGCACCGGGACAGGGGCCTACAATGAGCAGTTCTTC. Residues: CASSTGTGAYNEQFF.